The clone carrying this T cell receptor (beta chain) was observed at least ten times. TCRdb recomputed calls from the 5' RACE reads with MiXCR, one row per CDR3 protein. The table includes 420,000 or so distinct CDR3 sequences, less than 20% detected once. The entry originates in a study of identical twins. Germline values: CDR1 SGHAT, CDR2 FQNNGV. V lost 7 bases and J 0 bases, leaving 13 bases between the germline ends. This CDR3 has 15 residues. This receptor was obtained from a man in his fifties or sixties in good health. The gene calls are TRBV11-2 and TRBJ2-1; tentative D call: TRBD2 (6 bases). The sequenced sample consisted of naive T cells sorted from blood. CDR3 nucleotide sequence: TGTGCCAGCACAAAATGGCGGGGCTCCTACAATGAGCAGTTCTTC. This gives the protein CASTKWRGSYNEQFF.